The 12 T cell receptor beta chains below come from one sample, sequenced in a study of cytomegalovirus exposure and HLA in healthy donors. The PCR ran on 60 Vbeta and 13 Jbeta primers. The repertoire was sequenced with immunoSEQ multiplex PCR; TCRdb's copy has only in-frame clones and lacks some. The sample shows 170,000 or so clones, approximately 86% of them seen only once. The sequencing sample was made of PBMCs. The receptor source for this set is a woman aged 18-29 years in good health and CMV-seronegative.

This chain links TRBV29-1 with TRBJ1-2, with 10 bases matching TRBD1. This CDR3 is built from 12 residues. Germline CDR1 SQVTM, CDR2 ANQGSEA. The junction had 4 bases not matched to a gene; V was cut back by 4 bases and J by 8 bases. CDR3 residues: CSVGRDRGGYTF. CDR3 nucleotides: TGCAGCGTTGGCCGGGACAGGGGAGGCTACACCTTC.

The chain employs TRBV27 and TRBJ1-6; unclear D gene. The CDR3 runs 17 residues. From germline, CDR1 is MNHEY and CDR2 SMNVEV (reference sequence). Trimming took 2 bases from V and 6 from J, leaving 17 bases between them. The CDR3 nucleotides read TGTGCCAGCAGTTTAATGCACACAAGAATACCTAATTCACCCCTCCACTTT. Its protein is CASSLMHTRIPNSPLHF.

The chain recombines TRBV6-1 with TRBJ2-7, with a possible D match to TRBD2 (5 bases). The CDR3 is 16 amino acids. Per germline, CDR1 MNHNS and CDR2 SASEGT. V shed 2 bases and J shed 6 bases, with 20 bases lying between them. The CDR3 is CASSERLKRSMPEQYF. CDR3 DNA sequence: TGTGCCAGCAGTGAAAGGTTGAAGCGGAGCATGCCCGAGCAGTACTTC.

The CDR3 DNA follows: TGTGCCAGCAGTCCAGGGACAGGGCTCTACAATGAGCAGTTCTTC. It yields the protein CASSPGTGLYNEQFF. The V call is TRBV27, the J call TRBJ2-1, with 9 bases lining up with TRBD1. V lost 5 bases and J lost 3; bases outside the gene matches: 5. The CDR3 runs 15 residues. Germline CDR1 reads MNHEY; CDR2 reads SMNVEV (reference sequence).

This clone showed up just once. The chain recombines TRBV28 with TRBJ1-5; D not certain. This CDR3 is built from 12 residues. CDR1 MDHEN and CDR2 SYDVKM come from the germline V gene. V lost 1 base, J lost 5 bases, and 3 bases lay in between. CDR3 loop: CASSLSDQPQHF. The CDR3 nucleotides read TGTGCCAGCAGTTTATCGGATCAGCCCCAGCATTTT.

The chain has TRBV10-1 and TRBJ1-2; unclear D gene. Deletions cut 7 bases from V and 8 bases from J, with 14 bases between. From germline, CDR1 is WNHNN and CDR2 SYGVQD (reference sequence). CDR3 length equals 12 residues. For the CDR3, the DNA is TGCGCCAGCATGAGGAGGCTAAGCGGCTACACCTTC. Protein product: CASMRRLSGYTF.

This chain uses TRBV27 with TRBJ2-1, with TRBD1 identical over 9 bases. In germline, CDR1 is MNHEY, CDR2 SMNVEV (reference sequence). Germline trimming cut 5 bases from V and 10 bases from J; bases unmatched to any gene: 9. The length of the CDR3 is 14 residues. This CDR3 reads CASSNRDRASEQFF. Written as DNA, the CDR3 is TGTGCCAGCAGTAACCGGGACAGGGCTAGCGAGCAGTTCTTC.

This clone has a single count. The chain joins TRBV6-4 to TRBJ1-4; no clear D gene. Trimming pared 4 bases from V and 8 bases from J, leaving 14 bases between. Germline CDR1 and CDR2: MRHNA and SNTAGT. The CDR3 spans 14 residues. The CDR3 nucleotides are TGTGCCAGCAGTGCGACCCCGGAGGGAGAAAAACTGTTTTTT. It encodes CASSATPEGEKLFF.

The V gene is TRBV27, the J gene TRBJ1-4, with D perhaps TRBD1 (6 bases). Germline V gene data show CDR1 as MNHEY and CDR2 as SMNVEV (reference sequence). Deletions cut 6 bases from V and 0 bases from J, with 17 bases between. The CDR3 spans 17 residues. The DNA of the CDR3 is TGTGCCAGCAGCCTCCGCTCGAGGACAGCAACTAATGAAAAACTGTTTTTT. Encoded protein: CASSLRSRTATNEKLFF.

The chain carries TRBV5-1 and TRBJ2-1; TRBD2 matches 11 bases. With 7 bases clipped from V and 0 bases from J, the junction kept 9 bases outside the gene matches. This CDR3 is built from 17 residues. The germline V gene encodes CDR1 SGHRS and CDR2 YFSETQ. CDR3 in amino acids: CASSRTSGPSSYNEQFF. The CDR3 DNA reads as TGCGCCAGCTCCCGGACTAGCGGGCCTAGCTCCTACAATGAGCAGTTCTTC.

This clone was picked up a small number of times. The chain combines TRBV5-6 with TRBJ2-7, with 10 bases identical to TRBD2. Germline V gene sequence: CDR1 SGHDT, CDR2 YYEEEE. J lost 5 bases, V lost 4 bases, and 15 bases had no gene match. This CDR3 has 17 amino acids. This CDR3 reads CASSRRASGSVANEQYF. CDR3 nucleotides: TGTGCCAGCAGCCGGCGGGCTAGCGGGAGTGTCGCGAACGAGCAGTACTTC.

This clone was counted a single time. The V gene is TRBV7-4, the J gene TRBJ1-3; 8 bases line up with TRBD1. Germline values: CDR1 SGHVT, CDR2 SQSDAQ. V shed 2 bases and J 8 bases; nucleotides not matched to a gene: 8. The CDR3 has 15 residues. As DNA, the CDR3 is TGTGCCAGCAGCTTATCGGACAGGGCCGGGGACACCATATATTTT. Residues: CASSLSDRAGDTIYF.